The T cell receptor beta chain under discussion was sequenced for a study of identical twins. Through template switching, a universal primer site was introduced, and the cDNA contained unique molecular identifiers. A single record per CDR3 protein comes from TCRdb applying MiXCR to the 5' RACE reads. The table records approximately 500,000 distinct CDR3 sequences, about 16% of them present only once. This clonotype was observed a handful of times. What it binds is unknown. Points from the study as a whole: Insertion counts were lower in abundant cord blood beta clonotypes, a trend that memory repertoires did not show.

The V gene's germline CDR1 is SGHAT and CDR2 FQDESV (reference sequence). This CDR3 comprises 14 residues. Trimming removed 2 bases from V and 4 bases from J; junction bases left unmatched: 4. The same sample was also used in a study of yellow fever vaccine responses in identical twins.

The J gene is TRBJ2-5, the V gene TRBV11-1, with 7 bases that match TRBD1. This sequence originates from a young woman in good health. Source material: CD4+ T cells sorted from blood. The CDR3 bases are TGTGCCAGCAGCTTAACGGGGACAGTAGAGACCCAGTACTTC. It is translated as CASSLTGTVETQYF.